The 3 T cell receptor beta chains reported below all come from one sample, sequenced in a study of T cell responses to AZD1222 COVID-19 vaccine. Assay: immunoSEQ multiplex PCR; the TCRdb copy retains only in-frame clones and omits some. The sample consists of 53,000 or so clones, 80% to 90% of them appearing once. Specimen: peripheral blood, collected 28 days after the second AZD1222 dose. The receptors were gathered from an adult who received the AZD1222 COVID-19 vaccine.

The chain couples TRBV28 to TRBJ2-1; TRBD1 aligns across 9 bases. The CDR3 covers 14 residues. The junction had 6 bases not matched to a gene; V was cut back by 5 bases and J by 7 bases. CDR1 and CDR2 from the germline V gene are MDHEN and SYDVKM. The CDR3 protein is CASSPWTGANEQFF. Written as DNA, the CDR3 is TGTGCCAGCAGTCCCTGGACAGGGGCGAATGAGCAGTTCTTC.

The gene calls are TRBV15 and TRBJ2-7; the D gene is possibly TRBD2 (7 bases). CDR1 and CDR2 (germline): LNHNV, YYDKDF (reference sequence). The CDR3 is 15 residues long. The V end was cut by 0 bases, the J end by 5 bases, with 14 bases between. As DNA, the CDR3 is TGTGCCACCAGCAGAGATGACGGGGGGCAGGACGAGCAGTACTTC. Its protein is CATSRDDGGQDEQYF.

Here the CDR3 reads CASSRGLAGGNEQFF. Written as DNA, the CDR3 is TGTGCCAGCAGTCGGGGGCTAGCGGGGGGAAATGAGCAGTTCTTC. The V and J genes are TRBV2 and TRBJ2-1, with 11 bases lining up with TRBD2. This CDR3 spans 15 amino acids. V shed 5 bases, J shed 7 bases, and the junction held 7 bases outside the gene matches. Germline values: CDR1 SNHLY, CDR2 FYNNEI.